This entry lists 15 T cell receptor beta chains sequenced from one sample in a study of cytomegalovirus exposure and HLA in healthy donors. Use of 60 Vbeta and 13 Jbeta primers characterized the PCR. Only in-frame clones appear in the TCRdb table, and some are missing; sequencing was by immunoSEQ multiplex PCR. This table holds under 200,000 clones, around 80% found once. Material: PBMCs. These receptors were obtained from a woman aged 25 to 39 in good health and CMV-seropositive.

The chain has TRBV13 and TRBJ2-5, with a possible D match to TRBD1 (6 bases). The CDR3 is made up of 12 amino acids. Trimming shortened V by 5 bases and J by 10 bases, and 14 bases separated the two germline ends. Germline assignment: CDR1 PRHDT and CDR2 FYEKMQ (reference sequence). This CDR3 is CASSRTNRDQYF. For the CDR3, the DNA is TGTGCCAGCAGCCGGACCAACAGGGACCAGTACTTC.

This chain connects TRBV2 to TRBJ1-3, with no clear D. Per the germline V gene, CDR1 is SNHLY and CDR2 is FYNNEI. The CDR3 loop spans 17 amino acids. Trimming pared 2 bases from V and 5 bases from J, leaving 19 bases between. The CDR3 DNA reads TGTGCCAGCAGTGAACCCCCCGGGGTTGAGCATAGAAACACCATATATTTT. Its protein product is CASSEPPGVEHRNTIYF.

This clone was seen only a few times. The chain recombines TRBV7-2 with TRBJ1-3; TRBD1 matches 7 bases. Losses at the gene ends were 4 bases for V and 2 bases for J; bases not matched to a gene: 2. The CDR3 has 14 amino acids. In germline, CDR1 is SGHTA, CDR2 FQGNSA. CDR3 nucleotide sequence: TGTGCCAGCAGCTCCGACAGGGCTGGAAACACCATATATTTT. Encoded protein: CASSSDRAGNTIYF.

This clone was counted only a few times. V and J are TRBV28 and TRBJ1-1; D is possibly TRBD1 (5 bases). This CDR3 comprises 13 residues. The V end lost 6 bases, the J end lost 1 base, and 9 bases lay between the germline ends. Germline lookup yields CDR1 MDHEN and CDR2 SYDVKM. CDR3 bases: TGTGCCAGCAGCCGTACAGGGAACACTGAAGCTTTCTTT. It is translated as CASSRTGNTEAFF.

The rearrangement links TRBV12-5 to TRBJ2-5; maybe TRBD1 (6 bases). Germline CDR1 is LGHNT and CDR2 is FRNRAP. V was cut by 6 bases and J by 5 bases, with 13 bases left in between. This CDR3 is 13 amino acids long. This CDR3 is CASGFTRGETQYF. CDR3 in DNA: TGTGCTAGTGGCTTCACTAGGGGGGAGACCCAGTACTTC.

This chain uses TRBV30 with TRBJ2-7; TRBD1 matches 7 bases. This CDR3 has 13 amino acids. Germline values: CDR1 GTSNPN, CDR2 SVGIG (reference sequence). Trimming removed 2 bases from V and 6 bases from J; junction bases left unmatched: 7. The CDR3, as DNA: TGTGCCTGGAGTTTCGGGACAGTGAGCGAGCAGTACTTC. Its translation: CAWSFGTVSEQYF.

The chain links TRBV2 to TRBJ2-5; unclear D gene. Trimming cost V 10 bases and J 2 bases, with 20 bases left between them. CDR1 is SNHLY, CDR2 FYNNEI, per germline. This CDR3 is built from 15 residues. This chain's CDR3 is CAIHQRGAPQETQYF. The DNA for the CDR3 is TGTGCCATCCACCAGCGAGGAGCCCCTCAAGAGACCCAGTACTTC.

The chain combines TRBV7-2 with TRBJ1-3; TRBD1 is a possible D gene (5 bases). In germline, CDR1 is SGHTA, CDR2 FQGNSA. V lost 4 bases to trimming and J lost 4 bases, with 14 bases between them. This CDR3 region has 15 residues. The CDR3 DNA reads TGTGCCAGCAGCTCCCAGGGTTCTTCAGGAAACACCATATATTTT. Its translation: CASSSQGSSGNTIYF.

The chain uses TRBV27 and TRBJ1-2; D is ambiguous. Germline values: CDR1 MNHEY, CDR2 SMNVEV (reference sequence). Trimming took off 3 bases at V and 4 bases at J, with 12 bases between the two ends. The CDR3 runs 14 residues. CDR3 DNA sequence: TGTGCCAGCAGTTTGGGAGGGTCGGGCTATGGCTACACCTTC. Amino acid sequence: CASSLGGSGYGYTF.

CDR3 coding DNA: TGTGCCAGCAGCCACGGAGATGTGATCTATGGCTACACCTTC. Its translation: CASSHGDVIYGYTF. This rearrangement joins TRBV9 to TRBJ1-2; D is unclear. Trimming pared 4 bases from V and 4 bases from J, leaving 14 bases between. Germline loops: CDR1 SGDLS, CDR2 YYNGEE. The CDR3 length is 14 residues.

This clone has a handful of counts. The rearrangement uses TRBV27 and TRBJ2-7, with 7 bases fitting TRBD1. Germline V gene data show CDR1 as MNHEY and CDR2 as SMNVEV (reference sequence). The length of the CDR3 is 17 residues. With V trimmed by 4 bases and J by 3 bases, 15 bases remained unmatched. The CDR3 coding sequence is TGTGCCAGCAGTTCACCTTCTCGACAGGGAGAAAGCTACGAGCAGTACTTC. This gives the protein CASSSPSRQGESYEQYF.

This rearrangement joins TRBV7-9 to TRBJ1-2; the D is unclear. Germline V gene lookup returns CDR1 SEHNR and CDR2 FQNEAQ (reference sequence). Trimming took 1 base from V and 7 from J, leaving 13 bases between them. The CDR3 runs 14 residues. In nucleotides, the CDR3 is TGTGCCAGCAGCTTAGATGGCAGTGGTTCTGGCTACACCTTC. Its protein is CASSLDGSGSGYTF.

CDR3 in amino acids: CASSRSTTNYGYTF. The DNA for the CDR3 is TGCGCCAGCAGCCGATCAACTACTAACTATGGCTACACCTTC. The V call is TRBV5-1, the J call TRBJ1-2, with D uncertain. This CDR3 contains 14 residues. Germline V gene sequence: CDR1 SGHRS, CDR2 YFSETQ. V was shortened by 4 bases and J by 0 bases, with 10 bases between the two germline ends.

This clone occurred a few times. CDR3: CASSTRDSKVSQYEQYF. The CDR3 DNA reads TGTGCCAGCAGCACCCGGGACAGCAAGGTGTCCCAGTACGAGCAGTACTTC. The chain links TRBV11-2 to TRBJ2-7; 7 bases line up with TRBD1. This CDR3 has 17 amino acids. Trimming cost V 5 bases and J 4 bases; bases outside gene matches: 17. Germline values: CDR1 SGHAT, CDR2 FQNNGV.

This chain connects TRBV7-9 to TRBJ2-2; D is undetermined. V lost 2 bases, J lost 0 bases, and 7 bases lay in between. CDR1 is SEHNR, CDR2 FQNEAQ, per germline (reference sequence). The CDR3 spans 15 residues. Here the CDR3 reads CASSLFEANTGELFF. CDR3 nucleotide sequence: TGTGCCAGCAGCTTATTCGAGGCGAACACCGGGGAGCTGTTTTTT.